The next 10 T cell receptor beta chains were all read from a single sample in a study of CD4 T cells in relation to SARS-CoV-2 and coronaviruses (dated by TCRdb to the early 2020s). The library came from the immunoSEQ multiplex PCR assay. As stored in TCRdb, this immuneACCESS dataset retains in-frame rearrangements with V and J assigned. A fraction of the clones does not appear; measured against another copy, unresolved V genes explain less than half of the discrepancy, and the remainder lacks a known reason. Here the sample has around 26,000 clones; about three quarters occur a single time. In total, the top ten clones hold just over 20% of the sample. CD4+ T cells from unexposed donors were collected before the COVID-19 pandemic (2011-2018). After less than 13 days of culture, CD4+ T cells were isolated with the EasySep CD4+ T cell isolation kit. Their antigens remain unidentified. Specimen: CD4+ T cells from PBMCs, cultured in vitro. These receptors originate from a human donor in good health.

This clone was seen only a few times. The chain links TRBV5-5 to TRBJ2-4; 7 nucleotides match TRBD1. The CDR3 sequence is 19 residues long. Germline V CDR1 and CDR2: SGHKS, YYEKEE (reference sequence). V trimming: 4 bases; J trimming: 0 bases; junction bases outside the gene matches: 16. DNA for the CDR3: TGTGCCAGCAGCCCGAGGCAGGGGGACCCAAGCCTAGCCAAAAACATTCAGTACTTC. Its protein product is CASSPRQGDPSLAKNIQYF.

The chain employs TRBV27 and TRBJ2-2; 7 bases match TRBD2. The CDR3 covers 17 residues. With V trimmed by 5 bases and J by 4 bases, 13 bases remained unmatched. CDR1 is MNHEY and CDR2 is SMNVEV in the germline V gene (reference sequence). The CDR3 bases are TGTGCCAGCAGTCAAAAGCTAGCAACGGGGGGCACCGGGGAGCTGTTTTTT. Amino acid sequence: CASSQKLATGGTGELFF.

This rearrangement joins TRBV28 to TRBJ2-7; a weak D match, TRBD1 (6 bases). The CDR3 has 13 amino acids. V was pared by 7 bases and J by 2 bases, with 12 bases between. From germline, CDR1 is MDHEN and CDR2 SYDVKM. CDR3 DNA: TGTGCCAGCACCACGGGACACCCCTACGAGCAGTACTTC. Its translation: CASTTGHPYEQYF.

CDR3 amino acids: CASRWGGSLSNEQFF. The CDR3 nucleotides are TGTGCCAGCAGGTGGGGGGGCTCCCTAAGTAATGAGCAGTTCTTC. The gene calls are TRBV11-2 and TRBJ2-1; possibly TRBD2 for D (7 bases). V lost 6 bases and J lost 7, with 19 bases in between. The germline V gene has CDR1 SGHAT and CDR2 FQNNGV. CDR3 length: 15 amino acids. Based on the CDR3 plus reference TRBV11-2 and TRBJ2-1, the full variable domain is EAGVAQSPRYKIIEKRQSVAFWCNPISGHATLYWYQQILGQGPKLLIQFQNNGVVDDSQLPKDRFSAERLKGVDSTLKIQPAKLEDSAVYLCASRWGGSLSNEQFFGPGTRLTVL.

J is TRBJ1-2 and V is TRBV6-5, with TRBD1 identical over 9 bases. The CDR3 extends over 14 amino acids. The J segment lost 4 bases and the V segment lost 5 bases, leaving 5 bases of the junction unmatched. Germline CDR1 is MNHEY and CDR2 is SVGAGI. The CDR3 here is CASSPGTGPYGYTF. CDR3 DNA sequence: TGTGCCAGCAGTCCCGGGACAGGGCCCTATGGCTACACCTTC.

The rearrangement uses TRBV11-2 and TRBJ1-2; D might be TRBD1 (5 bases). From germline, CDR1 is SGHAT and CDR2 FQNNGV. The ends were cut back, 1 base at V and 8 bases at J, with 8 bases in the middle. This CDR3 has 12 amino acids. The CDR3 DNA reads TGTGCCAGCAGCTTAGGCAGGGACGGCTACACCTTC. Its translation is CASSLGRDGYTF.

This clone was observed a handful of times. The gene calls are TRBV6-7 and TRBJ2-1, with unresolved D. TRBV6-7 is annotated as an ORF whose role is uncertain. Trimming left V 0 bases short and J 7 bases short, with 13 bases between. CDR3 size: 15 residues. The CDR3 sequence: CASSYSPDSKNEQFF. CDR3 nucleotide sequence: TGTGCCAGCAGTTACTCACCGGATTCGAAGAATGAGCAGTTCTTC.

The rearrangement links TRBV11-3 to TRBJ2-2; a possible D gene is TRBD1 (5 bases). The CDR3 has 16 amino acids. Germline V lookup: CDR1 SGHNT, CDR2 YENEEA. V was trimmed by 0 bases and J by 2 bases, leaving 10 bases between them. CDR3 amino acids: CASSLDLQGNTGELFF. The CDR3 region has the DNA TGTGCCAGCAGCTTAGATCTTCAGGGCAACACCGGGGAGCTGTTTTTT.

This rearrangement joins TRBV7-2 to TRBJ1-5; D is unclear. The V end was cut by 1 base, the J end by 4 bases, with 11 bases between. This CDR3 is 15 amino acids long. The germline CDR1 and CDR2 sequences are SGHTA and FQGNSA. For the CDR3, the DNA is TGTGCCAGCAGCTTAGATTACAGAACAAATCAGCCCCAGCATTTT. This sequence encodes CASSLDYRTNQPQHF.

This clone was seen just once. The genes are TRBV4-3 and TRBJ2-6; no clear D. Germline V gives CDR1 LGHNA, CDR2 YSLEER. With 1 base removed from V and 3 bases from J, the gap between germline ends came to 13 bases. The CDR3 is made up of 17 amino acids. The DNA for the CDR3 is TGCGCCAGCAGCCAAGGGCATCGGACGGGTGGGGCCAACGTCCTGACTTTC. Residues: CASSQGHRTGGANVLTF.